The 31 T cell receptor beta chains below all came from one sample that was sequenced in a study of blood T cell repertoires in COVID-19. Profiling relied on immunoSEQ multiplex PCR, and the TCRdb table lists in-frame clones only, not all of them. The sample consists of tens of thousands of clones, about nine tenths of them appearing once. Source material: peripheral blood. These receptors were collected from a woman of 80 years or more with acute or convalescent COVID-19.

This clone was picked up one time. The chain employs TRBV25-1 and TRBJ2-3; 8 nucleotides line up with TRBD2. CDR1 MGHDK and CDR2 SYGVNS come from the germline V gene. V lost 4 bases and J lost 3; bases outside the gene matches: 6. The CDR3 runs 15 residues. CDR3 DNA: TGTGCCAGCAGTGGTCGACTAGCGAGGACAGATACGCAGTATTTT. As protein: CASSGRLARTDTQYF.

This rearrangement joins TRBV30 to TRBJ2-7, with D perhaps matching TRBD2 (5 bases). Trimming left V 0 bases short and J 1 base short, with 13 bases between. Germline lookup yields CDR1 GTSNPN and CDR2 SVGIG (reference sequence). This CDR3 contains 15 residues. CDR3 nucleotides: TGTGCCTGGAGTGTACTCCCGAGCGGTTCCTACGAGCAGTACTTC. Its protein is CAWSVLPSGSYEQYF.

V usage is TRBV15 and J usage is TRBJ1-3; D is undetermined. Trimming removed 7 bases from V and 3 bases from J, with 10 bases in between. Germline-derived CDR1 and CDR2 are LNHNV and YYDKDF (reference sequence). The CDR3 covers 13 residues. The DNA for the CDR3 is TGTGCCACCACCCCACGAGGTGGAAACACCATATATTTT. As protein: CATTPRGGNTIYF.

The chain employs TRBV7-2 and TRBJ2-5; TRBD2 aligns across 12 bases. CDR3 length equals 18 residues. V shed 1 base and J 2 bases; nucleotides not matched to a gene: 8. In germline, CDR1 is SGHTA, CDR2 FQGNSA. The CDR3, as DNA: TGTGCCAGCAGCTTAGGGCCTAGCGGGGGGGCGGGACAAGAGACCCAGTACTTC. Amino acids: CASSLGPSGGAGQETQYF.

The CDR3 DNA reads as TGTGCCAGCAGCGTGACGGGACACAAGAACACTGAAGCTTTCTTT. It codes for CASSVTGHKNTEAFF. This chain uses TRBV9 with TRBJ1-1; D might be TRBD1 (6 bases). V was shortened by 2 bases and J by 1 base, with 12 bases between the two germline ends. There are 15 residues in the CDR3. Per germline, CDR1 SGDLS and CDR2 YYNGEE. The whole variable domain, remainder taken from reference TRBV9 and TRBJ1-1, is DSGVTQTPKHLITATGQRVTLRCSPRSGDLSVYWYQQSLDQGLQFLIQYYNGEERAKGNILERFSAQQFPDLHSELNLSSLELGDSALYFCASSVTGHKNTEAFFGQGTRLTVV.

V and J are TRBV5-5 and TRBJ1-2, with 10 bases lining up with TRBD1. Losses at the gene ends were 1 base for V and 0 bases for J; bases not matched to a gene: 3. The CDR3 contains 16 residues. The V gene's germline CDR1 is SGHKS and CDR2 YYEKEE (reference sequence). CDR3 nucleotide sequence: TGTGCCAGCAGCTTGTGGGGGACAGGGGCTAACTATGGCTACACCTTC. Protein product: CASSLWGTGANYGYTF.

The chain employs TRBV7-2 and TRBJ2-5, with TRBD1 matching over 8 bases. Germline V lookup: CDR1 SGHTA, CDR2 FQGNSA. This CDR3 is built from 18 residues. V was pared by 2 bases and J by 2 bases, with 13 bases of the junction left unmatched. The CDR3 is CASSLRGRPGGRQETQYF. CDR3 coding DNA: TGTGCCAGCAGCTTAAGGGGGCGGCCAGGGGGCAGGCAAGAGACCCAGTACTTC.

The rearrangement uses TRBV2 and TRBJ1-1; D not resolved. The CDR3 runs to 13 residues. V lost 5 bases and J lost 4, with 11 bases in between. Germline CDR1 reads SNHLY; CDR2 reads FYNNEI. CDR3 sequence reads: CASSSGGSTEAFF. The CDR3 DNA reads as TGTGCCAGCAGTAGCGGTGGAAGCACTGAAGCTTTCTTT.

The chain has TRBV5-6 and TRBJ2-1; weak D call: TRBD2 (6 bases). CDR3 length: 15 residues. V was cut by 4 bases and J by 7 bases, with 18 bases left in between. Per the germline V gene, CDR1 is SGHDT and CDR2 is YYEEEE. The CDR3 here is CASSPNGGARNEQFF. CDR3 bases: TGTGCCAGCAGCCCGAATGGAGGGGCTAGGAATGAGCAGTTCTTC.

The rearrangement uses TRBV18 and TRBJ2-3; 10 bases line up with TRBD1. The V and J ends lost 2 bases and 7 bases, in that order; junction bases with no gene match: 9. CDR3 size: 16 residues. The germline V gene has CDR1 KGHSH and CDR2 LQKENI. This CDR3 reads CASSPRGTGAPNTQYF. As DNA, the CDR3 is TGTGCCAGCTCACCAAGGGGGACAGGGGCGCCAAATACGCAGTATTTT.

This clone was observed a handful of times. The CDR3 loop reads CAWSVGTGNVYTF. CDR3 nucleotides: TGTGCCTGGAGTGTCGGGACAGGGAATGTCTACACCTTC. This chain links TRBV30 with TRBJ1-2; 9 nucleotides agree with TRBD1. There are 13 residues in the CDR3. From germline, CDR1 is GTSNPN and CDR2 SVGIG (reference sequence). Trimming at V came to 0 bases and at J to 10 bases, leaving 6 bases not matched to a gene.

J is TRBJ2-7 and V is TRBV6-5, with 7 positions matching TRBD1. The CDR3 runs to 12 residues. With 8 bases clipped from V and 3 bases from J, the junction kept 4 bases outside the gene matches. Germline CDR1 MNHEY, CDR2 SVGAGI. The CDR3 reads CASGDSIYEQYF. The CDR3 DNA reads TGTGCCAGCGGGGACAGTATCTACGAGCAGTACTTC.

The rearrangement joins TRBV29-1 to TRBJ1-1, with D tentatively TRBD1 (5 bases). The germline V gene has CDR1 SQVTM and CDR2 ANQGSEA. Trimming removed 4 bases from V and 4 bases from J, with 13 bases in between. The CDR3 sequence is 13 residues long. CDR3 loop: CSVVTHGGTEAFF. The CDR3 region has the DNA TGCAGCGTTGTGACTCACGGGGGCACTGAAGCTTTCTTT.

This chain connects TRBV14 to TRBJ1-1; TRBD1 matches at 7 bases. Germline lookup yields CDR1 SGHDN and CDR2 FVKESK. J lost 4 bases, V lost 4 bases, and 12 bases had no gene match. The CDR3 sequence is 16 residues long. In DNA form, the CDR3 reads TGTGCCAGCAGCCCCCTAGCCACGACAGGGCGCACTGAAGCTTTCTTT. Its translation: CASSPLATTGRTEAFF.

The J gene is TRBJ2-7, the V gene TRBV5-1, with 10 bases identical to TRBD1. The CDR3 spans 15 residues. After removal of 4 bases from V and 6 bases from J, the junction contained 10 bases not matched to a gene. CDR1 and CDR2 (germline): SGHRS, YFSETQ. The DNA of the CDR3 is TGCGCCAGCAGCGACCGGACAGGGGGGGCGGGCGAGCAGTACTTC. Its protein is CASSDRTGGAGEQYF.

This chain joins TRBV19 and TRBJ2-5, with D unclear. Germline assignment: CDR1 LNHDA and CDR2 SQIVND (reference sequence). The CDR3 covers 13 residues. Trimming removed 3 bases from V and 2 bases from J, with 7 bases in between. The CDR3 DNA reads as TGTGCCAGTAGTATTACTGAACAAGAGACCCAGTACTTC. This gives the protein CASSITEQETQYF.

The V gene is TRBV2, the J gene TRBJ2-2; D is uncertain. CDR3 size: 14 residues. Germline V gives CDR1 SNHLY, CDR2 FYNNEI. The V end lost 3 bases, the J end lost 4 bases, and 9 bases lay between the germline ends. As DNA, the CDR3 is TGTGCCAGCAGTGACAGCAGGCTCACCGGGGAGCTGTTTTTT. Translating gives CASSDSRLTGELFF.

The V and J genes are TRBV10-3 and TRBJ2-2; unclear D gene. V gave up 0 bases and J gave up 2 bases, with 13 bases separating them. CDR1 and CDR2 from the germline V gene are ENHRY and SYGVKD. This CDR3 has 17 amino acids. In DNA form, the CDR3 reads TGTGCCATCAGTGAGTCGGTCTCCCGCGCAAACACCGGGGAGCTGTTTTTT. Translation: CAISESVSRANTGELFF.

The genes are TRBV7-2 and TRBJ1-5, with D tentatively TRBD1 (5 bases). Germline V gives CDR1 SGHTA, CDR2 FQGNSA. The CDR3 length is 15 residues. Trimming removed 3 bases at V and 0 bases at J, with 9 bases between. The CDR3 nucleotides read TGTGCCAGCAGCTTCCAACAGGATAGCAATCAGCCCCAGCATTTT. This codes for CASSFQQDSNQPQHF.

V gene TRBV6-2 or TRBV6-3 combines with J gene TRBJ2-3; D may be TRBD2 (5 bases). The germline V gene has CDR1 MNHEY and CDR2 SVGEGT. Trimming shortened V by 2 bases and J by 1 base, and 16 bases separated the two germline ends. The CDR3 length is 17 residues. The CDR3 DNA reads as TGTGCCAGCAGTTACCGTTTCGGGGTACTCGGCACAGATACGCAGTATTTT. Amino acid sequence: CASSYRFGVLGTDTQYF.

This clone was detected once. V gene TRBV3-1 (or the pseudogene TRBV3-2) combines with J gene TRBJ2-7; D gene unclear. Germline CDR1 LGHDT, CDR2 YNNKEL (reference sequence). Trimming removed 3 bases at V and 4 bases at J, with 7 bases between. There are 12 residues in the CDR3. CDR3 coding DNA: TGTGCCAGCAGCCAGGCAAGTTACGAGCAGTACTTC. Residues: CASSQASYEQYF.

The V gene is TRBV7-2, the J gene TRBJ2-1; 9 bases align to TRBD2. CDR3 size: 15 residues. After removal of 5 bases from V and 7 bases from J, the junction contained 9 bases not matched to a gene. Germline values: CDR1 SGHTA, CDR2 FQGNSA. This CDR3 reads CASSPRTSVWNEQFF. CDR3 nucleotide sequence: TGTGCCAGCAGCCCCCGGACTAGCGTTTGGAATGAGCAGTTCTTC. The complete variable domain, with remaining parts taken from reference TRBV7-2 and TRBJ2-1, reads GAGVSQSPSNKVTEKGKDVELRCDPISGHTALYWYRQSLGQGLEFLIYFQGNSAPDKSGLPSDRFSAERTGGSVSTLTIQRTQQEDSAVYLCASSPRTSVWNEQFFGPGTRLTVL.

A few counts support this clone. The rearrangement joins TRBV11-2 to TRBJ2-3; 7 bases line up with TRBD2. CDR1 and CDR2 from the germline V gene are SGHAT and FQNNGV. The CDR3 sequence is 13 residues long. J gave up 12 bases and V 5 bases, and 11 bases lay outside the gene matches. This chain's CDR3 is CASSGTRGTIQYF. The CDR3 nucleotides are TGTGCCAGCAGCGGCACCCGGGGGACTATTCAGTATTTT.

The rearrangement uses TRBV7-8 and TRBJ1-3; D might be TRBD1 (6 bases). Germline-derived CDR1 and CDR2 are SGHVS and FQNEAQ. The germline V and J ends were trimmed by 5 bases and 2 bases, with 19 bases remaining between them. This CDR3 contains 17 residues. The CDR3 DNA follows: TGTGCCAGCAGCAACTCTGCTCGGGGGGCCCCTGGAAACACCATATATTTT. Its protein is CASSNSARGAPGNTIYF.

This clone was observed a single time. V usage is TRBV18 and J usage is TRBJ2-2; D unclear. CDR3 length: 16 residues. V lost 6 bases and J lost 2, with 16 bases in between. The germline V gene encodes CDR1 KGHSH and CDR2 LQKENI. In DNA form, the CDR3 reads TGTGCCAGCTCGCAAAAGTCACAGTTTAACACCGGGGAGCTGTTTTTT. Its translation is CASSQKSQFNTGELFF.

CDR3 DNA sequence: TGCGCCAGCAGCTTGATCGGGAGGGGAGATACGCAGTATTTT. Its translation is CASSLIGRGDTQYF. The rearrangement uses TRBV5-1 and TRBJ2-3; 8 positions agree with TRBD2. J was trimmed by 5 bases and V by 1 base; bases with no gene match: 3. The CDR3 is made up of 14 amino acids. Looked up from germline, CDR1 is SGHRS and CDR2 is YFSETQ.

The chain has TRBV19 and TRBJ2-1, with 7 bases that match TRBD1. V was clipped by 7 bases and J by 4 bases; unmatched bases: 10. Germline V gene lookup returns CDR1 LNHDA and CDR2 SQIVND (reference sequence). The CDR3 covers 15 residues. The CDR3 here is CASMIGDSLYNEQFF. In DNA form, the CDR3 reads TGTGCCAGTATGATTGGGGACAGCCTGTACAATGAGCAGTTCTTC.

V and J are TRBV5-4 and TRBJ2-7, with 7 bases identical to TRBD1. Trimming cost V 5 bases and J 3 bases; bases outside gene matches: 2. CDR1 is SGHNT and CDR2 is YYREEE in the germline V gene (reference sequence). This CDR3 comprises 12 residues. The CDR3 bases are TGTGCCAGCAGTCGACAGGGCTACGAGCAGTACTTC. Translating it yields CASSRQGYEQYF.

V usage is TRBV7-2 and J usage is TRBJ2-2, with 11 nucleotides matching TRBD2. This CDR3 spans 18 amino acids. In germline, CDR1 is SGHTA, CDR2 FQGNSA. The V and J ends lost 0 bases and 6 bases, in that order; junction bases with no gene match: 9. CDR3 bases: TGTGCCAGCAGCTTAGCTCTTAAACTAGCGGGAGCGGCCGGGGAGCTGTTTTTT. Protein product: CASSLALKLAGAAGELFF.

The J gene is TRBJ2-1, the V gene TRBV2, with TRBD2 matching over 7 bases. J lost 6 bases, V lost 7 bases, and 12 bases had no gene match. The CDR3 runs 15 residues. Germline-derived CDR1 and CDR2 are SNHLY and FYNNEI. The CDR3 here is CASISPGGPLNEQFF. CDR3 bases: TGTGCCAGCATCTCTCCGGGAGGCCCTCTCAATGAGCAGTTCTTC.

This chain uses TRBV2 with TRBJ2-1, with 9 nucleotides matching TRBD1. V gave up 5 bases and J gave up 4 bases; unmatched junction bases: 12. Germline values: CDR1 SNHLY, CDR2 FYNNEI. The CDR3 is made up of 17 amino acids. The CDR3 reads CASSRGQGPRQYNEQFF. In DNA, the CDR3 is TGTGCCAGCAGTAGGGGACAGGGACCCCGCCAATACAATGAGCAGTTCTTC.